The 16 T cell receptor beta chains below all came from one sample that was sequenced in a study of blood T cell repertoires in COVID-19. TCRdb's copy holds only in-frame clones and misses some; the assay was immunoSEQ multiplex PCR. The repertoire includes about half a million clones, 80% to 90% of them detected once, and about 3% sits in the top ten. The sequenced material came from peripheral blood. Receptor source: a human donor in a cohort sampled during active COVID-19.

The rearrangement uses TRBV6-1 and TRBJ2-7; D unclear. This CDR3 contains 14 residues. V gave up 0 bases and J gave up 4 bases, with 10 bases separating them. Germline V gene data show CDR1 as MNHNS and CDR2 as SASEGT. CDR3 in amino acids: CASSEAYGRYEQYF. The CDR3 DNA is TGTGCCAGCAGTGAAGCTTACGGTCGATACGAGCAGTACTTC.

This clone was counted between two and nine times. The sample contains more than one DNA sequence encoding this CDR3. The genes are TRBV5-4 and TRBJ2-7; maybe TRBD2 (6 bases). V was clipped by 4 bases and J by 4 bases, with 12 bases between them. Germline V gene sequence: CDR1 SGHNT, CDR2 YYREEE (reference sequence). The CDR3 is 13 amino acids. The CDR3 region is CASSRDSLYEQYF. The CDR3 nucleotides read TGTGCCAGCAGCCGGGACTCCCTTTACGAGCAGTACTTC.

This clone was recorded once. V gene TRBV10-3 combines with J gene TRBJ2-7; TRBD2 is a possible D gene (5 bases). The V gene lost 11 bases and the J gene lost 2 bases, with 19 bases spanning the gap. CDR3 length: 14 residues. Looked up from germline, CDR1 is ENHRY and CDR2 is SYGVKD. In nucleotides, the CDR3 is TGTGCCTCCCAGCGGTCTTCTGACGCCTACGAGCAGTACTTC. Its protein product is CASQRSSDAYEQYF.

Here the CDR3 reads CASRPTGLSYEQYF. CDR3 bases: TGTGCCAGCAGACCTACAGGCCTCTCCTACGAGCAGTACTTC. J is TRBJ2-7 and V is TRBV6-2 or TRBV6-3, with D maybe TRBD1 (5 bases). Looked up from germline, CDR1 is MNHEY and CDR2 is SVGEGT. This CDR3 has 14 residues. V was shortened by 6 bases and J by 0 bases, with 12 bases between the two germline ends.

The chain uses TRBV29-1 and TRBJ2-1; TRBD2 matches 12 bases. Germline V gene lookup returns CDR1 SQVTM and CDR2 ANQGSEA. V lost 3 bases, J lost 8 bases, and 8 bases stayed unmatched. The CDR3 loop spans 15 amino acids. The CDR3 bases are TGCAGCGTTGAGGCCGGACTAGCGGGAATCTATGAGCAGTTCTTC. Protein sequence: CSVEAGLAGIYEQFF.

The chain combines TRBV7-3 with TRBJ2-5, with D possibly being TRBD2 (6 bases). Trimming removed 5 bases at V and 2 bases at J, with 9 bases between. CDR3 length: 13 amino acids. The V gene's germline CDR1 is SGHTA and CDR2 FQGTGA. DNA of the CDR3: TGTGCCAGCAGCCCCGCGGGGCAAGAGACCCAGTACTTC. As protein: CASSPAGQETQYF.

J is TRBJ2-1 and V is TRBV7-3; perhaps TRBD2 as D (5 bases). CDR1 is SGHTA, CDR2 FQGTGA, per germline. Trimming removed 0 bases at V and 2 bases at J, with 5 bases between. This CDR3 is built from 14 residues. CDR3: CASSLTEAYNEQFF. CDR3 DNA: TGTGCCAGCAGCTTAACGGAGGCCTACAATGAGCAGTTCTTC. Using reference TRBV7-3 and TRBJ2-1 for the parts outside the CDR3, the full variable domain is GAGVSQTPSNKVTEKGKYVELRCDPISGHTALYWYRQSLGQGPEFLIYFQGTGAADDSGLPNDRFFAVRPEGSVSTLKIQRTERGDSAVYLCASSLTEAYNEQFFGPGTRLTVL.

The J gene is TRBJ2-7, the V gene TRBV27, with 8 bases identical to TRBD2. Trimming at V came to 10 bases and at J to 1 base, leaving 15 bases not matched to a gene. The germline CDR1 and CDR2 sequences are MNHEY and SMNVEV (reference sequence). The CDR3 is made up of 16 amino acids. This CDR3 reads CATYRQAGAPSYEQYF. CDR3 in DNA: TGTGCCACCTATCGGCAAGCGGGAGCTCCTTCCTACGAGCAGTACTTC.

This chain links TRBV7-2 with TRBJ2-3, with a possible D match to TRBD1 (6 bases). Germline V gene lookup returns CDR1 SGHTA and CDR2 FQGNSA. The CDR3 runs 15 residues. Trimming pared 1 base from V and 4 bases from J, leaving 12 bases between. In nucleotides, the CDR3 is TGTGCCAGCAGCTTAGTAACAGGGCTCGCAGATACGCAGTATTTT. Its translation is CASSLVTGLADTQYF. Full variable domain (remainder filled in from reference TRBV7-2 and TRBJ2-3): GAGVSQSPSNKVTEKGKDVELRCDPISGHTALYWYRQSLGQGLEFLIYFQGNSAPDKSGLPSDRFSAERTGGSVSTLTIQRTQQEDSAVYLCASSLVTGLADTQYFGPGTRLTVL.

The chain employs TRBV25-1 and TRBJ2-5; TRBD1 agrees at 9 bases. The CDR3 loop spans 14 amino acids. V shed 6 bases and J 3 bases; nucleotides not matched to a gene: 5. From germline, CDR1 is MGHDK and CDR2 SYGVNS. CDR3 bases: TGTGCCAGCAGACGAGGGACAGGGAAAGAGACCCAGTACTTC. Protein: CASRRGTGKETQYF.

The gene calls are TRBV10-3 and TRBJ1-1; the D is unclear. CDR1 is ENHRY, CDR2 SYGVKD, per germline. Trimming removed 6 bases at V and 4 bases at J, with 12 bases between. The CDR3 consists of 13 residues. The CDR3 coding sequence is TGTGCCATCAGGGACGGGGAAACCACTGAAGCTTTCTTT. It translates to CAIRDGETTEAFF.

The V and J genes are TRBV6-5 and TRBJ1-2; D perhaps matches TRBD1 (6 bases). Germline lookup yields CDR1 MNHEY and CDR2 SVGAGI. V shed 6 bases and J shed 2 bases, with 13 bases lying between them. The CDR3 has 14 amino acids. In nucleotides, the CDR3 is TGTGCCAGCAGCCGGGGACATACGAACTATGGCTACACCTTC. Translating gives CASSRGHTNYGYTF.

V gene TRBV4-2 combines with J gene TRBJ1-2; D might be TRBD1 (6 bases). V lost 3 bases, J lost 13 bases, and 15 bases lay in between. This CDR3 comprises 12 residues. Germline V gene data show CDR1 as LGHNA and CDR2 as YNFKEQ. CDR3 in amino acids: CASSQAWGGRTF. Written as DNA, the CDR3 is TGTGCCAGCAGCCAGGCATGGGGGGGCCGCACCTTC.

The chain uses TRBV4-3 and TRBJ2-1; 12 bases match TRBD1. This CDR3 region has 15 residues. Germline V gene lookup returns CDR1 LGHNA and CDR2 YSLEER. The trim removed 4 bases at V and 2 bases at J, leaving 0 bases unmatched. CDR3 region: CASSRDRGPYNEQFF. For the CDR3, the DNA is TGCGCCAGCAGCCGGGACAGGGGGCCCTACAATGAGCAGTTCTTC.

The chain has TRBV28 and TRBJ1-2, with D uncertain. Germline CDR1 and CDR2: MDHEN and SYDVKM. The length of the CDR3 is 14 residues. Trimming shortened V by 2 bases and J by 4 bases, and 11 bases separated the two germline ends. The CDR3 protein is CASSLPPETYGYTF. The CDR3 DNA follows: TGTGCCAGCAGTTTACCACCGGAGACCTATGGCTACACCTTC.

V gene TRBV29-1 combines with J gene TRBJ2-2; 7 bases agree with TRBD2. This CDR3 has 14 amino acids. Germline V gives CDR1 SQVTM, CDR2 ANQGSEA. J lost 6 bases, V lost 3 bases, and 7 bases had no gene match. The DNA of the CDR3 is TGCAGCGTTGATGGCTCGGGAGGTGCCGGGGAGCTGTTTTTT. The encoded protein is CSVDGSGGAGELFF.